One sample yielded the 23 T cell receptor beta chains listed below, sequenced in a study of shared clonotypes between healthy human individuals. Naive CD8 cells, CD45RO-negative and positively selected for CCR7, excluded terminally differentiated effector memory CD45RA+ cells. The assay was immunoSEQ multiplex PCR, and TCRdb's table has in-frame clones only and misses some. The sample holds a few million clones; about 93% are singletons and the top ten take over 1.5%. The material sequenced was naive CD8+ T cells from PBMCs. All receptors derive from a young man in good health. Some clones in this sample may be carry-over from other donors' samples.

This chain uses TRBV27 with TRBJ2-7, with TRBD1 as a possible D gene (5 bases). V lost 6 bases to trimming and J lost 6 bases, with 18 bases between them. The CDR3 extends over 14 amino acids. Germline CDR1 MNHEY, CDR2 SMNVEV (reference sequence). CDR3 region: CASSSSREVIEQYF. In DNA form, the CDR3 reads TGTGCCAGCAGCTCTTCCAGGGAAGTCATCGAGCAGTACTTC.

The chain uses TRBV27 and TRBJ2-3; perhaps TRBD1 as D (6 bases). The CDR3 has 12 residues. Deletions cut 9 bases from V and 1 base from J, with 8 bases between. Germline CDR1 is MNHEY and CDR2 is SMNVEV (reference sequence). The CDR3 nucleotides are TGTGCCAGTCAGGGGCGCACAGATACGCAGTATTTT. Its protein product is CASQGRTDTQYF.

The gene calls are TRBV5-1 and TRBJ2-5; the D is unclear. The V gene lost 0 bases and the J gene lost 5 bases, with 8 bases spanning the gap. Germline-derived CDR1 and CDR2 are SGHRS and YFSETQ. CDR3 length: 13 residues. CDR3 sequence (DNA): TGCGCCAGCAGCTTGGCCGGCCCCGAGACCCAGTACTTC. This sequence encodes CASSLAGPETQYF. Based on the CDR3 plus reference TRBV5-1 and TRBJ2-5, the full variable domain is KAGVTQTPRYLIKTRGQQVTLSCSPISGHRSVSWYQQTPGQGLQFLFEYFSETQRNKGNFPGRFSGRQFSNSRSEMNVSTLELGDSALYLCASSLAGPETQYFGPGTRLLVL.

The chain recombines TRBV15 with TRBJ2-5; 12 bases are shared with TRBD1. The V and J ends lost 5 bases and 9 bases, in that order; junction bases with no gene match: 13. From germline, CDR1 is LNHNV and CDR2 YYDKDF (reference sequence). This CDR3 comprises 16 residues. The CDR3 loop is CATSPSGGQGARAQYF. For the CDR3, the DNA is TGTGCCACCAGCCCCTCCGGGGGACAGGGGGCTCGAGCCCAGTACTTC.

The genes are TRBV9 and TRBJ1-2; the D is unclear. V lost 3 bases and J lost 2, with 23 bases in between. The CDR3 sequence is 18 residues long. The germline V gene has CDR1 SGDLS and CDR2 YYNGEE. CDR3 DNA: TGTGCCAGCAGCGACTCCCCAAGAGAAGCGGGGAAAAACTATGGCTACACCTTC. Residues: CASSDSPREAGKNYGYTF.

On this clone: Within the sample, other DNA sequences also encode this same CDR3. The rearrangement joins TRBV4-3 to TRBJ2-7, with D possibly matching TRBD2 (5 bases). Germline V gene data show CDR1 as LGHNA and CDR2 as YSLEER. Trimming took off 1 base at V and 4 bases at J, with 8 bases between the two ends. The CDR3 covers 13 residues. The CDR3 DNA reads as TGCGCCAGCAGCCAAGGGAGGTTTTACGAGCAGTACTTC. Its protein is CASSQGRFYEQYF.

The chain links TRBV28 to TRBJ2-3; a weak D match, TRBD2 (7 bases). This CDR3 has 15 residues. Per germline, CDR1 MDHEN and CDR2 SYDVKM. Trimming removed 2 bases from V and 2 bases from J, with 11 bases in between. CDR3 sequence (DNA): TGTGCCAGCAGTTTAATCGCGGGGGCCACAGATACGCAGTATTTT. This sequence encodes CASSLIAGATDTQYF.

The chain is built from TRBV27 and TRBJ1-2, with 7 bases matching TRBD1. Germline CDR1 and CDR2: MNHEY and SMNVEV (reference sequence). V shed 3 bases and J 10 bases; nucleotides not matched to a gene: 8. The CDR3 consists of 13 residues. As DNA, the CDR3 is TGTGCCAGCAGTTTCGGAACAGGGGAAGACTACACCTTC. Its protein product is CASSFGTGEDYTF.

Turning to this clone: Other DNA variants within this sample encode the same CDR3. The chain couples TRBV6-5 to TRBJ2-3; 7 bases align to TRBD2. The CDR3 consists of 14 residues. With V trimmed by 3 bases and J by 3 bases, 3 bases remained unmatched. CDR1 and CDR2 from the germline V gene are MNHEY and SVGAGI. The CDR3 sequence is CASSYGGGTDTQYF. The DNA of the CDR3 is TGTGCCAGCAGTTATGGGGGGGGAACAGATACGCAGTATTTT.

For this clone: This sample also contains other DNA sequences that code for the same CDR3. The chain carries TRBV9 and TRBJ2-7; D uncertain. The CDR3 covers 12 residues. Looked up from germline, CDR1 is SGDLS and CDR2 is YYNGEE. With 4 bases removed from V and 0 bases from J, the gap between germline ends came to 5 bases. The CDR3 DNA follows: TGTGCCAGCAGCCCGAGCTCCTACGAGCAGTACTTC. It yields the protein CASSPSSYEQYF. Filled out from reference TRBV9 and TRBJ2-7, the complete variable domain reads DSGVTQTPKHLITATGQRVTLRCSPRSGDLSVYWYQQSLDQGLQFLIQYYNGEERAKGNILERFSAQQFPDLHSELNLSSLELGDSALYFCASSPSSYEQYFGPGTRLTVT.

A single count supports this clone. The rearrangement joins TRBV11-2 to TRBJ2-1; TRBD1 is a possible D gene (5 bases). V shed 5 bases and J shed 10 bases, with 18 bases lying between them. The germline CDR1 and CDR2 sequences are SGHAT and FQNNGV. The CDR3 extends over 14 amino acids. This chain's CDR3 is CASSIPQTRTEQFF. CDR3 coding DNA: TGTGCCAGCAGCATACCCCAAACCCGGACAGAGCAGTTCTTC.

This chain connects TRBV19 to TRBJ2-1, with 10 bases identical to TRBD2. The CDR3 sequence is 15 residues long. Looked up from germline, CDR1 is LNHDA and CDR2 is SQIVND (reference sequence). V was clipped by 5 bases and J by 4 bases; unmatched bases: 5. This CDR3 reads CASSQSSGGYNEQFF. The CDR3 DNA is TGTGCCAGTAGTCAGTCTAGCGGGGGATACAATGAGCAGTTCTTC.

The rearrangement links TRBV19 to TRBJ2-7; D is unresolved. This CDR3 contains 16 residues. V lost 0 bases to trimming and J lost 3 bases, with 15 bases between them. CDR1 and CDR2 from the germline V gene are LNHDA and SQIVND (reference sequence). CDR3 residues: CASSIEPMALVYEQYF. The CDR3 DNA is TGTGCCAGTAGTATAGAACCAATGGCTCTAGTCTACGAGCAGTACTTC.

This clone was picked up one time. This chain joins TRBV7-8 and TRBJ2-7; 8 bases line up with TRBD2. The CDR3 has 16 amino acids. V lost 5 bases and J lost 3; bases outside the gene matches: 12. The V gene's germline CDR1 is SGHVS and CDR2 FQNEAQ. In nucleotides, the CDR3 is TGTGCCAGCAGCCGCAGCGAACTAGCGGAGAACTACGAGCAGTACTTC. Protein sequence: CASSRSELAENYEQYF.

The rearrangement uses TRBV27 and TRBJ1-1; possible D gene TRBD1, 5 bases. Germline V gives CDR1 MNHEY, CDR2 SMNVEV (reference sequence). V was shortened by 2 bases and J by 5 bases, with 12 bases between the two germline ends. This CDR3 region has 14 residues. The CDR3 nucleotides are TGTGCCAGCAGTTTAAACCTAGGGGTTACTGAAGCTTTCTTT. This codes for CASSLNLGVTEAFF.

V gene TRBV27 combines with J gene TRBJ2-2; 8 nucleotides align to TRBD2. Germline assignment: CDR1 MNHEY and CDR2 SMNVEV (reference sequence). The CDR3 consists of 19 residues. Trimming at V came to 6 bases and at J to 1 base, leaving 16 bases not matched to a gene. As DNA, the CDR3 is TGTGCCAGCAGGCCAACAGGGTTCGCACTAGCGGAGAACACCGGGGAGCTGTTTTTT. It translates to CASRPTGFALAENTGELFF.

CDR3 sequence: CASSQQPGLVLDTQYF. CDR3 nucleotide sequence: TGTGCCAGCAGCCAACAGCCGGGACTAGTTTTGGATACGCAGTATTTT. V usage is TRBV9 and J usage is TRBJ2-3; TRBD2 matches at 8 bases. The germline V gene has CDR1 SGDLS and CDR2 YYNGEE. CDR3 length: 16 amino acids. J was trimmed by 6 bases and V by 4 bases; bases with no gene match: 13.

The J gene is TRBJ2-1, the V gene TRBV27, with a possible D match to TRBD1 (6 bases). The CDR3 spans 12 residues. V was pared by 4 bases and J by 10 bases, with 11 bases between. CDR1 and CDR2 from the germline V gene are MNHEY and SMNVEV (reference sequence). The CDR3 region has the DNA TGTGCCAGCAGTTGGCCCGGGACAGAGCAGTTCTTC. The encoded protein is CASSWPGTEQFF.

V gene TRBV27 combines with J gene TRBJ1-1; possibly TRBD1 for D (5 bases). The CDR3 runs 18 residues. Germline V lookup: CDR1 MNHEY, CDR2 SMNVEV (reference sequence). The V gene lost 2 bases and the J gene lost 1 base, with 20 bases spanning the gap. This chain's CDR3 is CASSLVGWGTDGNTEAFF. The CDR3 bases are TGTGCCAGCAGTTTAGTCGGGTGGGGGACGGACGGGAACACTGAAGCTTTCTTT.

As concerns this clone: This same CDR3 is encoded by further DNA sequences in the sample. V and J are TRBV9 and TRBJ2-1, with D tentatively TRBD1 (5 bases). CDR3 length: 15 residues. V lost 2 bases, J lost 3 bases, and 12 bases lay in between. The germline V gene has CDR1 SGDLS and CDR2 YYNGEE. The CDR3 loop reads CASSVGTGFYNEQFF. Here the CDR3 DNA reads TGTGCCAGCAGCGTCGGAACAGGATTCTACAATGAGCAGTTCTTC.

The chain links TRBV9 to TRBJ2-3; D is unresolved. This CDR3 comprises 15 residues. CDR1 SGDLS and CDR2 YYNGEE come from the germline V gene. Between the trimmed V and J ends, which lost 3 bases and 2 bases, there was a span of 13 bases. The CDR3 is CASSGIFSLTDTQYF. Here the CDR3 DNA reads TGTGCCAGCAGCGGCATATTCTCTCTCACAGATACGCAGTATTTT.

This clone was seen once. J is TRBJ1-5 and V is TRBV6-5; a possible D gene is TRBD1 (6 bases). Trimming shortened V by 6 bases and J by 3 bases, and 12 bases separated the two germline ends. The CDR3 is made up of 14 amino acids. Germline assignment: CDR1 MNHEY and CDR2 SVGAGI. CDR3 sequence (DNA): TGTGCCAGCAGACAGGGTCATAACAATCAGCCCCAGCATTTT. Translated: CASRQGHNNQPQHF.

The V call is TRBV11-1, the J call TRBJ2-7; D is perhaps TRBD1 (6 bases). Germline lookup yields CDR1 SGHAT and CDR2 FQDESV (reference sequence). V was pared by 5 bases and J by 3 bases, with 11 bases between. This CDR3 has 13 residues. For the CDR3, the DNA is TGTGCCAGCAGCCCAGGGGCCTTCTACGAGCAGTACTTC. This gives the protein CASSPGAFYEQYF.